This T cell receptor (beta chain) was documented in a study of T cells in Graves' hyperthyroidism and ophthalmopathy. Study background: Specimen type is peripheral blood, collected at initial diagnosis prior to any treatment.

RNA transcripts served as the template for amplifying TCR beta CDR3 regions. A set of HTBI primers served as the primers for a first-round RT-PCR of the TCR CDR3. From the multiplex PCR reads, TCRdb called clonotypes with MiXCR, one entry per CDR3 protein. The table records about 300,000 distinct CDR3 sequences, 13% of them present only once. The blood sample predates any ophthalmopathy symptoms, coming from first hyperthyroidism diagnosis. The CDR3 is made up of 14 amino acids. CDR1 and CDR2 (germline): LNHDA, SQIVND (reference sequence). Trimming at V came to 6 bases and at J to 5 bases, leaving 7 bases not matched to a gene.

This sequence originates from a woman under 40 with Graves' hyperthyroidism that later progressed to Graves' ophthalmopathy. The sequenced sample was blood. V and J are TRBV19 and TRBJ2-3; 8 bases map to TRBD2. The chain's CDR3 is CASSGAGAGDTQYF. The DNA for the CDR3 is TGTGCCAGTAGCGGAGCGGGAGCTGGAGATACGCAGTATTTT.